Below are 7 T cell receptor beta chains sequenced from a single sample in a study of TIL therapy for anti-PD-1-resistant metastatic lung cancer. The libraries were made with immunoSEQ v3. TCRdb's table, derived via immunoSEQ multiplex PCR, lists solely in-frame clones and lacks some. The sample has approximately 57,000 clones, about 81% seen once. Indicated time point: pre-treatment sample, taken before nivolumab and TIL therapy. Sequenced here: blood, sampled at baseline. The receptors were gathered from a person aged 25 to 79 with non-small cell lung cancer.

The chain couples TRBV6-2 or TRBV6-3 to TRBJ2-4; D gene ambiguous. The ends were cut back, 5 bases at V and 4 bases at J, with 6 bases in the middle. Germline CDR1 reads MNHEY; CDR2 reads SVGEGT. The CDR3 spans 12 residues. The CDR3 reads CASSPTKNIQYF. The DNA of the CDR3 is TGTGCCAGCAGTCCGACGAAAAACATTCAGTACTTC.

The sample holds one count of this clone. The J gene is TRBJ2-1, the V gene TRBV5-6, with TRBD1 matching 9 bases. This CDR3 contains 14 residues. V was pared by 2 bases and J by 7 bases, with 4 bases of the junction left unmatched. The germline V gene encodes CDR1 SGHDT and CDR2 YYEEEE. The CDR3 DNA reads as TGTGCCAGCAGCTTCGGACAGGGGTGGAATGAGCAGTTCTTC. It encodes CASSFGQGWNEQFF.

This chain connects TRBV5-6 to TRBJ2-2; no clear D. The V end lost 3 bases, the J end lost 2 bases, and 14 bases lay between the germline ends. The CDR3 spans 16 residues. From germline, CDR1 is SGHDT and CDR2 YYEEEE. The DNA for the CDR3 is TGTGCCAGCAGCTCAAAATGGGTCGGTAACACCGGGGAGCTGTTTTTT. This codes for CASSSKWVGNTGELFF.

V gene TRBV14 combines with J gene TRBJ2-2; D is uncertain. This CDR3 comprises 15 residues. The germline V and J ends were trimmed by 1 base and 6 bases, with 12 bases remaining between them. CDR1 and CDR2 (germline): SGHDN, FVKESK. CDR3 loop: CASSQGSGRSGELFF. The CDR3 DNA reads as TGTGCCAGCAGCCAAGGGTCTGGACGTTCCGGGGAGCTGTTTTTT.

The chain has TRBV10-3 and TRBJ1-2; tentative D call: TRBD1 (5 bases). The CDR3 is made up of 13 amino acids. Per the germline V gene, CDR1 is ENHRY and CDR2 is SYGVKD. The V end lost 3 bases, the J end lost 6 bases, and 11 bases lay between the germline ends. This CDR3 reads CAISERLGDGYTF. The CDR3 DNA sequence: TGTGCCATCAGTGAAAGGTTGGGGGATGGCTACACCTTC.

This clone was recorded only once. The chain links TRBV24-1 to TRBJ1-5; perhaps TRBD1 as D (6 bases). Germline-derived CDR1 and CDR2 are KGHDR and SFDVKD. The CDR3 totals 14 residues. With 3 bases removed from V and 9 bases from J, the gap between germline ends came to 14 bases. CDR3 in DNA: TGTGCCACCAGTGATCCCAGGGGAGTTCGGCCCCAGCATTTT. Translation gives CATSDPRGVRPQHF.

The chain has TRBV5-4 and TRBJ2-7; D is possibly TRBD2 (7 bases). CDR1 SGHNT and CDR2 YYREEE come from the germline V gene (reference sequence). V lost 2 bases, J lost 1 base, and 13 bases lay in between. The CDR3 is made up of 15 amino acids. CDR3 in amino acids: CASSFGGLGSYEQYF. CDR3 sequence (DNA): TGTGCCAGCAGCTTCGGGGGGCTGGGATCCTACGAGCAGTACTTC.